This is a list of T cell receptor beta chains from one sample in a study of cytomegalovirus exposure and HLA in healthy donors. Sequencing was performed with immunoSEQ multiplex PCR; in TCRdb, only in-frame clones are kept and a portion is missing. The repertoire holds about 180,000 clones, with roughly four fifths as singletons. The sequencing sample was made of PBMCs. The receptor set was obtained from a woman aged 45-65 years in good health and CMV-seronegative. Both conserved end residues are trimmed from each CDR3. Clone size is shown for a subset of rows, as once, few, many or a class of expanded clone.

clone_size v_call cdr3_aa
few TRBV28 ASKPASGGMVDEQF
. TRBV9 ASSVVTEAPSGANVLT
. TRBV7-2 ASSTDYYNEQF
. TRBV5-4 ASSRRDNSYEQY
. TRBV5-1 ASSFGRGGDTEAF
. TRBV11-2 ASSTGLAGQQF
. TRBV11-2 ASSTRTASYEQY
. TRBV5-1 ASSLGREGGYT
. TRBV7-2 ASSLQYEQY
. TRBV5-1 ASSQGLAGGDEQY
once TRBV10-2 ASSESGDQPQH
few TRBV15 ATRGGGGGYT
. TRBV7-2 ASSDGLRDTQY
. TRBV2 ASSDRGYSEQF
few TRBV30 ATGLSGELF
. TRBV6-5 ASSSHLRASEQY
. TRBV30 ACNMRRRRDYNEQF
. TRBV7-2 ASSLQDSVTDTQY
. TRBV5-4 ASSRGYAGYEQY
. TRBV27 ASSRIQETQY
. TRBV15 ATSRDRVGTTYEQY
. TRBV10-3 AISPPGQGNYEQY
once TRBV28 ASSARDRIHYEQY
. TRBV4-1 ASSQASGLNTEAF
. TRBV25-1 ASSRATTGSEAF
. TRBV9 ASSVGGQVHYEQY
. TRBV28 ASSSLLIGINTEAF
. TRBV19 ASSFGQGRGYT
. TRBV7-2 ASSLMGGAPGSYNEQF
. TRBV30 AWSVGGAYEQY
. TRBV5-6 ASTSWGDGLYEQY
. TRBV6-4 ASSDSGDRGGPYSNQPQH
. TRBV7-2 ASSLGASGVAQY
. TRBV4-1 ASSQDSAPPSTDTQY
few TRBV9 ASSLRDSVFSYNEQF
. TRBV28 ASSLNRDGYT
. TRBV7-8 ASSLASGVSGNTIY
. TRBV29-1 SAPRGNYGYT
. TRBV11-2 ASSLSQGEEAF
. TRBV27 AAPAGTGDEQY
. TRBV7-3 ASSSSSAPRNEQF
. TRBV2 ASKPDRGRGEAF
once TRBV13 ASSPPGPDRIQY
. TRBV6-5 ASSSPAGLEQF
. TRBV18 ASSPGVAYEQY
. TRBV28 ASGPDRGEAF
. TRBV28 ATTQWGGGYNEQF
. TRBV28 ASNFGGSSYEQY
. TRBV9 ASSVGGTTYSYEQY
few TRBV7-9 ASSRGGQGQPQH
. TRBV28 ASSLGDRPYNEQF
. TRBV7-2 ASSLVGQRSYEQY